These T cell receptor beta chains were read from a single sample in a study of T cell responses to AZD1222 COVID-19 vaccine. TCRdb's table, derived via immunoSEQ multiplex PCR, lists solely in-frame clones and lacks some. Of about 120,000 clones in the sample, around 89% are singletons; the top ten hold roughly 3.5%. The source was peripheral blood, collected on day 0 of AZD1222 vaccination. The receptors originated from an adult in good health. Both conserved end residues are part of each CDR3.

TRBJ2-7,TRBV9,CASSVPGQGEPYEQYF
TRBJ2-3,TRBV6-5,CASSPVMGVPDTQYF
TRBJ2-2,TRBV5-5,CASSSDGGLGELFF
TRBJ1-5,TRBV27,CASSLSVPTGQPQHF
TRBJ1-3,TRBV21-1,CTSSKTERASDRGEQRSSGNTIYF
TRBJ1-1,TRBV5-1,CASSLTPGDTEAFF
TRBJ2-5,TRBV29-1,CSVEEWNFQYF
TRBJ1-2,TRBV6-5,CATWDRGSYGYTF
TRBJ1-1,TRBV11-1,CASRVTGLSTEAFF
TRBJ2-7,TRBV27,CASAFGGLRYEQYF
TRBJ1-5,TRBV9,CASSSGQTNQPQHF
TRBJ1-1,TRBV3-1/TRBV3-2,CASSLGRNTEAFF
TRBJ2-7,TRBV12-3/TRBV12-4,CASRQGAHEQYF
TRBJ2-1,TRBV11-3,CASSLAPRKEQFF
TRBJ1-2,TRBV21-1,CASSKRPSYGYTF
TRBJ2-5,TRBV19,CASSIGGGETQYF
TRBJ1-5,TRBV27,CASSPTEENQPQHF
TRBJ2-3,TRBV27,CASTLDRTTDTQYF
TRBJ1-4,TRBV27,CASSSFVATGEKLFF
TRBJ1-1,TRBV10-3,CAISDRGLTTEAFF
TRBJ1-4,TRBV4-3,CASSQDYRGGATNEKLFF
TRBJ2-1,TRBV6-2/TRBV6-3,CASSRDAPYNEQFF
TRBJ2-7,TRBV10-3,CAISEGRGPTDEQYF
TRBJ1-2,TRBV7-9,CASTSPNQGDRGYTF
TRBJ1-1,TRBV18,CASSPLDRMNTEAFF
TRBJ2-5,TRBV7-2,CASSLVGTQTQYF
TRBJ1-2,TRBV7-2,CASSLETANYGYTF
TRBJ1-6,TRBV4-1,CASSQGLTGRNSPLHF
TRBJ1-3,TRBV7-3,CASSLNRGPGNTIYF
TRBJ1-2,TRBV5-1,CASSSTEGGYGYTF
TRBJ1-5,TRBV4-1,CASSQVGQPQHF
TRBJ2-5,TRBV3-1/TRBV3-2,CASSQDAGTNQETQYF
TRBJ1-2,TRBV4-2,CASSQDLGAPYGYTF
TRBJ1-2,TRBV5-1,CASSSDNNYGYTF
TRBJ1-1,TRBV19,CASCKQGNTEAFF